This TCR beta chain comes out of a study of Tregs in tolerant kidney transplant recipients. Produced via immunoSEQ multiplex PCR; TCRdb's table is partial and in-frame only. This sample has tens of thousands of clones, with 84% found just once. Regarding the study as a whole: This study did not directly address biological reproducibility. Activated donor B cell expansion appeared to reveal the most relevant donor-specific TCRbeta repertoire.

Germline V gives CDR1 KGHSH, CDR2 LQKENI. The CDR3 is 14 residues long. V was pared by 4 bases and J by 4 bases, with 3 bases of the junction left unmatched. As for this clone: As yet, its antigen is unknown.

Unstimulated regulatory T cells (CD4+CD25+CD127-), CD4+CD25- non-regulatory cells, CD4 and CD8 cells were FACS-sorted from thawed PBMCs. This sequence originates from a human donor in good health. Sequenced: CD4+ T cells from blood. This chain connects TRBV18 to TRBJ1-4; 7 bases line up with TRBD1. The CDR3 DNA sequence: TGTGCCAGCTCACAGGACAGGATTAATGAAAAACTGTTTTTT. This encodes CASSQDRINEKLFF. Looking up the rest from reference TRBV18 and TRBJ1-4 gives the full variable domain: NAGVMQNPRHLVRRRGQEARLRCSPMKGHSHVYWYRQLPEEGLKFMVYLQKENIIDESGMPKERFSAEFPKEGPSILRIQQVVRGDSAAYFCASSQDRINEKLFFGSGTQLSVL.